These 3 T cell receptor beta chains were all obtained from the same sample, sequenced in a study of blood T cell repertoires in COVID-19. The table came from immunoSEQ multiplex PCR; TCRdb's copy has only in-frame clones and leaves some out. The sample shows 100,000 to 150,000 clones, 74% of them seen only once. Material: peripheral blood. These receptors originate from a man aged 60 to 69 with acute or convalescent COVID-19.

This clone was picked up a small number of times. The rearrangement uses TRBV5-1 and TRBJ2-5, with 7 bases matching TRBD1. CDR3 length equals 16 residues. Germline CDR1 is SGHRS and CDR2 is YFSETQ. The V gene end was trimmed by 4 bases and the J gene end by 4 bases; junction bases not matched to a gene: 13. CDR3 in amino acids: CASSLGVGQSRETQYF. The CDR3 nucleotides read TGCGCCAGCAGCCTAGGAGTGGGACAGAGCAGAGAGACCCAGTACTTC.

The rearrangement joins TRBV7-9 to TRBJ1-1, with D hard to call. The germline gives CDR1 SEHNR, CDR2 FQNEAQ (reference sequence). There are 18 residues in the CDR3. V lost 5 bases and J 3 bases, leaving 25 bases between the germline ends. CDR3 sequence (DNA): TGTGCCAGCAGCGCTCGGCCCAGAACATCCGGGTGGGACACTGAAGCTTTCTTT. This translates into CASSARPRTSGWDTEAFF.

In DNA form, the CDR3 reads TGTGCCAGCAGCCAAATCGGGGGTCCGAACAATGAGCAGTTCTTC. It translates to CASSQIGGPNNEQFF. J is TRBJ2-1 and V is TRBV4-2; D might be TRBD2 (6 bases). Between the trimmed V and J ends, which lost 2 bases and 5 bases, there was a span of 13 bases. This CDR3 region has 15 residues. Per the germline V gene, CDR1 is LGHNA and CDR2 is YNFKEQ.